The sequence of this T cell receptor beta chain was determined in a study of blood T cell repertoires in COVID-19. Study-level information: Sources were T cells, B-cell-depleted T cells, or PBMCs; the material itself was cDNA or gDNA.

A note on this clone: Compared with germline, one end of the junction differs, possibly owing to a read error.

Measured with immunoSEQ multiplex PCR; TCRdb has only the in-frame clones, and not every one. Counted here are about 200,000 clones, roughly 82% occurring once; the ten biggest clones make up 13%. The V gene's germline CDR1 is SEHNR and CDR2 FQNEAQ (reference sequence). This CDR3 spans 11 amino acids. The material sequenced was peripheral blood. This TCR was sampled from a human donor in a cohort sampled during active COVID-19. This rearrangement joins TRBV7-9 to TRBJ2-7, with 7 bases matching TRBD2. The CDR3 bases are TGTGCCAGCAGCTCCGGACTAGTTCTGGGCTTC. Protein sequence: CASSSGLVLGF.